This T cell receptor (beta chain) emerged from a study of metastatic and nonmetastatic thyroid tumors. Study-wide context: Peripheral blood and tumor or nodule samples from malignant and benign thyroid patients were compared. Study-level findings and limits: Across blood and tumor, TCR beta diversity in malignant thyroid tumors was reportedly significantly higher than in benign nodules.

Original processing notes: Building a distant-metastasis classifier for papillary thyroid cancer drew on CDR3 differences across clinicopathological groups. TCRdb re-called the PCR reads with MiXCR. The V and J calls follow TCRdb's processing rather than the paper's. The data contain 37,000 or so clones, about a sixth of them singletons. All patients reached thyroid surgery having received no treatment beforehand. This clone was detected many times. Its specificity is not known. There are 15 residues in the CDR3. Trimming removed 0 bases from V and 2 bases from J; junction bases left unmatched: 4. Looked up from germline, CDR1 is SGHRS and CDR2 is YFSETQ.

The gene calls are TRBV5-1 and TRBJ2-7; 8 positions match TRBD2. Sequencing was performed on blood. The TCR comes from a female donor with papillary thyroid cancer or a benign thyroid nodule (not recorded which). Some clones in this sample may be carry-over from other donors' samples. CDR3 loop: CASSLAGGGPYEQYF. In nucleotides, the CDR3 is TGCGCCAGCAGCTTGGCCGGGGGGGGACCCTACGAGCAGTACTTC.